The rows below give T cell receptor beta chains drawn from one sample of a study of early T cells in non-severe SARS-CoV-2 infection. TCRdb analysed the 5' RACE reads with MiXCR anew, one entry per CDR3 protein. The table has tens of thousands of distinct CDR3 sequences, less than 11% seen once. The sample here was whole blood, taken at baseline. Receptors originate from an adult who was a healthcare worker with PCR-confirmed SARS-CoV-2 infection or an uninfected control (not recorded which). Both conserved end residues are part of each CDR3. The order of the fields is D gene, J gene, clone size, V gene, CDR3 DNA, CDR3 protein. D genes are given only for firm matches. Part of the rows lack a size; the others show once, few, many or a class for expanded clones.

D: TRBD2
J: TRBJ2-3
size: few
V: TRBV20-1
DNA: TGCAGTGCTAGCGGGAGGCCTGGGGGTCGCGCAGATACGCAGTATTTT
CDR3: CSASGRPGGRADTQYF

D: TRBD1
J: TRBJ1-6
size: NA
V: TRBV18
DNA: TGTGCCAGCTCGCGAACAGGGGATTCACCCCTCCACTTT
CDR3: CASSRTGDSPLHF

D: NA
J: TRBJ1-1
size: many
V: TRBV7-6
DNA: TGTGCCAGCAGCTTAGAACAGAACACTGAAGCTTTCTTT
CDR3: CASSLEQNTEAFF

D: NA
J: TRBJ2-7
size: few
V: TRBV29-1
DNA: TGCAGCGCCGACACCTCCTACGAGCAGTACTTC
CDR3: CSADTSYEQYF

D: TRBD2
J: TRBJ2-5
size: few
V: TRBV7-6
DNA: TGTGCCAGCAGCCCTGCTAGCGGGAGAAAAGAGACCCAGTACTTC
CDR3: CASSPASGRKETQYF

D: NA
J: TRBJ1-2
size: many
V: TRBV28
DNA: TGTGCCAGCAGCCGCCGGGACCCCCTCTATGGCTACACCTTC
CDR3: CASSRRDPLYGYTF

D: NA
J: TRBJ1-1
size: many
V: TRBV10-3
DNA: TGTGCCATCAGGGTAGAGGGGGGCAACACTGAAGCTTTCTTT
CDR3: CAIRVEGGNTEAFF

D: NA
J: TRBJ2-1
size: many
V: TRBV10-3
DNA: TGTGCCATCAGTGAGTCGGGCGCGGAGGGGCAGTTCTTC
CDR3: CAISESGAEGQFF

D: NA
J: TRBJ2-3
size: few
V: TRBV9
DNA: TGTGCCAGCAGCCCCACAGGGAGTTCGGGCGATACGCAGTATTTT
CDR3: CASSPTGSSGDTQYF

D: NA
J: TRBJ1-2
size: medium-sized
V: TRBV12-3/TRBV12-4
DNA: TGTGCCAGCAGCTGGGACCTCCGCCTCTATGGCTACACCTTC
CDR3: CASSWDLRLYGYTF